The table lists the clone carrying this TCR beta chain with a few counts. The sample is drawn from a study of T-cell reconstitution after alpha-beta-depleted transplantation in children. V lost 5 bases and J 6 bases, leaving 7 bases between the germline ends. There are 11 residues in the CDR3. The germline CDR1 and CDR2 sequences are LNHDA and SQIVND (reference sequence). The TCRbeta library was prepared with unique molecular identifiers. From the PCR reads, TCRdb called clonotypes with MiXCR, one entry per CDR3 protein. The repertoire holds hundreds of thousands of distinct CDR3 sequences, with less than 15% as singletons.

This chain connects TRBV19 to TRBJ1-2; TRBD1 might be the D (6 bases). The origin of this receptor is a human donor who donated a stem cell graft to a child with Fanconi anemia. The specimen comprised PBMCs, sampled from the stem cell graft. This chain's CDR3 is CASSWGHGYTF. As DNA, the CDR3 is TGTGCCAGTAGTTGGGGGCATGGCTACACCTTC.